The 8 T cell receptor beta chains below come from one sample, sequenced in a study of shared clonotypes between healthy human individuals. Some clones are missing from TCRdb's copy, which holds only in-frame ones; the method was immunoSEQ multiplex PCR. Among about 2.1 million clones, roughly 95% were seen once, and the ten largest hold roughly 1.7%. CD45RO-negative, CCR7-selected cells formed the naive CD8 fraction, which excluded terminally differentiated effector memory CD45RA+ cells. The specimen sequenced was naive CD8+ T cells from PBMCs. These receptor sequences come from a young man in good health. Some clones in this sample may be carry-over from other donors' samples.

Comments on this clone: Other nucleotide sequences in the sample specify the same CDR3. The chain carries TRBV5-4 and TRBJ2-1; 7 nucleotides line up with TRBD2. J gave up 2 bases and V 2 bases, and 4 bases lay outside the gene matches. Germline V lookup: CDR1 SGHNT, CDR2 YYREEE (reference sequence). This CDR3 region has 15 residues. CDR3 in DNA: TGTGCCAGCAGCTTAAAGCGGGAAACCTACAATGAGCAGTTCTTC. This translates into CASSLKRETYNEQFF. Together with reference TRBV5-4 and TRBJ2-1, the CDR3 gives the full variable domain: ETGVTQSPTHLIKTRGQQVTLRCSSQSGHNTVSWYQQALGQGPQFIFQYYREEENGRGNFPPRFSGLQFPNYSSELNVNALELDDSALYLCASSLKRETYNEQFFGPGTRLTVL.

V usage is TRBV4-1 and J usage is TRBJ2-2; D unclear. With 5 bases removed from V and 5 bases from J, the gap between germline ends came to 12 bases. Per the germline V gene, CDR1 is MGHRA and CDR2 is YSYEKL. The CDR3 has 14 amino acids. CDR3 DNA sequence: TGCGCCAGCAGCGTACGACGTGGTACCGGGGAGCTGTTTTTT. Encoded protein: CASSVRRGTGELFF.

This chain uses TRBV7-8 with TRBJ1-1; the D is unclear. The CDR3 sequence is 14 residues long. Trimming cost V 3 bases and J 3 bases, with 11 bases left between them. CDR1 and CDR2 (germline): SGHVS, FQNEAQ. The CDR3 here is CASSFTTEHTEAFF. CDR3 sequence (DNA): TGTGCCAGCAGCTTCACCACCGAACACACTGAAGCTTTCTTT. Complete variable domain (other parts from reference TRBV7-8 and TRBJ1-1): GAGVSQSPRYKVAKRGQDVALRCDPISGHVSLFWYQQALGQGPEFLTYFQNEAQLDKSGLPSDRFFAERPEGSVSTLKIQRTQQEDSAVYLCASSFTTEHTEAFFGQGTRLTVV.

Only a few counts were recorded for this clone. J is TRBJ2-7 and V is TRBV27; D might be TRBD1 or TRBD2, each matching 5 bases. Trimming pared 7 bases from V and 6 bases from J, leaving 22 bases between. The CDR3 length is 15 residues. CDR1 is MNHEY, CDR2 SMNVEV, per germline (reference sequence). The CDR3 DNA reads TGTGCCAGCACCCCATTGGGGGTGGCCCTTACCGAGCAGTACTTC. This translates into CASTPLGVALTEQYF.

In DNA form, the CDR3 reads TGCGCCAGCAGCCAAGTGGAAGGAACTACTAGCACAGATACGCAGTATTTT. It translates to CASSQVEGTTSTDTQYF. This rearrangement joins TRBV4-3 to TRBJ2-3; D gene unclear. Germline V gives CDR1 LGHNA, CDR2 YSLEER. With 1 base removed from V and 0 bases from J, the gap between germline ends came to 14 bases. This CDR3 comprises 17 residues.

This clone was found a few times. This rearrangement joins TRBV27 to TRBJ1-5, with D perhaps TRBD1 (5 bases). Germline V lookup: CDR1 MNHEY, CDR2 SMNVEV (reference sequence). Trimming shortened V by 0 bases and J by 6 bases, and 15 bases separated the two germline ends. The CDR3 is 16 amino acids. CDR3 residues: CASSLSSALDSQPQHF. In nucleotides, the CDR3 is TGTGCCAGCAGTTTATCTTCTGCGCTCGACAGTCAGCCCCAGCATTTT.

CDR3 sequence: CASSFLGGAPDTQYF. CDR3 sequence (DNA): TGTGCCAGCAGCTTCCTTGGGGGGGCCCCAGATACGCAGTATTTT. The chain combines TRBV7-6 with TRBJ2-3; D may be TRBD2 (7 bases). Germline values: CDR1 SGHVS, CDR2 FNYEAQ. This CDR3 comprises 15 residues. Trimming took off 3 bases at V and 4 bases at J, with 14 bases between the two ends.

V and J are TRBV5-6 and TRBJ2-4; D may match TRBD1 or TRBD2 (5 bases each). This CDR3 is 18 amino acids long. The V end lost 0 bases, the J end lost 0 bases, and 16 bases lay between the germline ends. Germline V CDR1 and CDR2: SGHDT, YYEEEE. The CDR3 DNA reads TGTGCCAGCAGCTTGGGGACTGACAGACTTTTAGCCAAAAACATTCAGTACTTC. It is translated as CASSLGTDRLLAKNIQYF.